This TCR beta chain is drawn from a study of blood T cell repertoires in COVID-19. Study-wide context: Sites in the United States, Italy and Spain provided acute and convalescent COVID-19 samples. Nucleic acid was either cDNA or gDNA, and it came from T cells, B-cell-depleted T cells, or PBMCs.

Assay: immunoSEQ multiplex PCR; the TCRdb copy retains only in-frame clones and omits some. The table lists roughly 190,000 clones, more than 75% of them singletons. The cohort comprised adults aged about 18 to 100 years residing in 20 to 30 US areas. CDR1 KGHSH and CDR2 LQKENI come from the germline V gene. V lost 8 bases, J lost 4 bases, and 17 bases lay in between. The CDR3 length is 14 residues. The sample was PBMCs or T cells enriched from blood (not recorded which). V is TRBV18 and J is TRBJ1-1; D not certain. The sequence was collected from a woman aged 45 to 65 with acute COVID-19. CDR3 in amino acids: CASTSNQEFTEAFF. In DNA form, the CDR3 reads TGTGCCAGCACGTCGAACCAGGAATTCACTGAAGCTTTCTTT.